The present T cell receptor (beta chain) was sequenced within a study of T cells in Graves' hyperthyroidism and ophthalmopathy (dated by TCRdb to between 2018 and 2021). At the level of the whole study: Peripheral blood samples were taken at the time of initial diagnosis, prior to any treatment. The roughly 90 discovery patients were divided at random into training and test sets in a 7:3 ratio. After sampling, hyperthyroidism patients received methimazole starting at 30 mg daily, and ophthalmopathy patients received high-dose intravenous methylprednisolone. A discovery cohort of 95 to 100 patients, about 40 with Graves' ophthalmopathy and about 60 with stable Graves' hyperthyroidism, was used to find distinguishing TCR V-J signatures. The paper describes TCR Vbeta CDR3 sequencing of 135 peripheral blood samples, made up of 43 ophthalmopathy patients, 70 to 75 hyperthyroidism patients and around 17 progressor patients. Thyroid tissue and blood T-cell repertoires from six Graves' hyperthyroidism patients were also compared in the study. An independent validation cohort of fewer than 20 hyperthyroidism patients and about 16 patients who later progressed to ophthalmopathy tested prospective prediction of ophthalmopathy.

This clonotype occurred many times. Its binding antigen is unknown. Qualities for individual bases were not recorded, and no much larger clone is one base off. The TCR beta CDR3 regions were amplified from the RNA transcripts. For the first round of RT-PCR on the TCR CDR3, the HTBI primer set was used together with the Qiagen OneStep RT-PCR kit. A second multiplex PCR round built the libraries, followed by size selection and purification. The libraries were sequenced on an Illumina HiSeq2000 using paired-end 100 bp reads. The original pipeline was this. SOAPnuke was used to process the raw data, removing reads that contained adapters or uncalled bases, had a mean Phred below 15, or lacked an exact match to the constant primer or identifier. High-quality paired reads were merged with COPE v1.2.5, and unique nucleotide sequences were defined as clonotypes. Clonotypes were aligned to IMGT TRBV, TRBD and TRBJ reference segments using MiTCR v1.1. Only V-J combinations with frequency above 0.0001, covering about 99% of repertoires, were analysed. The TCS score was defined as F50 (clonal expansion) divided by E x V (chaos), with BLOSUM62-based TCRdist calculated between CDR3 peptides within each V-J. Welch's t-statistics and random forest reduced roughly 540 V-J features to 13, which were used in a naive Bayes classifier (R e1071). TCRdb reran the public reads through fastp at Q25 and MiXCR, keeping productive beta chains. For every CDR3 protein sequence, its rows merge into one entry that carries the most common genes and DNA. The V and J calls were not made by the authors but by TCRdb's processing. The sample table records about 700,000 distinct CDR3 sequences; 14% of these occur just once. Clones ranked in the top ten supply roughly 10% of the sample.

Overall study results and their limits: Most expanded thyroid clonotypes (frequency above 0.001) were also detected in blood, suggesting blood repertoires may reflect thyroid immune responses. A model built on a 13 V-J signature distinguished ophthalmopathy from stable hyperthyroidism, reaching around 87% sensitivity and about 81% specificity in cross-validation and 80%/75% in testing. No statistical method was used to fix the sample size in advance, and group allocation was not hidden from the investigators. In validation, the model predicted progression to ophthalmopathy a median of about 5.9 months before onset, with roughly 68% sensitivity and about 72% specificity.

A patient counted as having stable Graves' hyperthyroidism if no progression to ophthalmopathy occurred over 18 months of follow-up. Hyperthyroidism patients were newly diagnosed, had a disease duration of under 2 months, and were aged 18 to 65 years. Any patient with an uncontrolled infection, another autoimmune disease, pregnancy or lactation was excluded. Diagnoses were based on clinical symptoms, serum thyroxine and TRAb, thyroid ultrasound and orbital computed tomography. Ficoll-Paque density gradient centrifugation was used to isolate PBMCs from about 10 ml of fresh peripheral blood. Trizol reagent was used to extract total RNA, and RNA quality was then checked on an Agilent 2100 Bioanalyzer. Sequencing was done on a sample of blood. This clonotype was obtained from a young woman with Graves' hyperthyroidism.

The bases read TGTGCCTGGGGACCCGGGACAGGACATTCACCCCTCCACTTT. Its product reads: CAWGPGTGHSPLHF. Rearrangement joined TRBV30 to TRBJ1-6, with TRBD1 identical over 8 junction bases. CDR1 and CDR2, looked up from the germline V gene (reference sequence), are GTSNPN and SVGIG. CDR3 length: 14 amino acids, cysteine to phenylalanine. Left in the record is the CDR3 DNA by itself, 42 bases read in frame from the first base. Trimming accounts for 5 bases at V and 8 bases at J, while the number of junction bases matched to no gene is 8. Extended through the reference TRBV30 and TRBJ1-6 proteins, this CDR3 yields the full variable domain: SQTIHQWPATLVQPVGSPLSLECTVEGTSNPNLYWYRQAAGRGLQLLFYSVGIGQISSEVPQNLSASRPQDRQFILSSKKLLLSDSGFYLCAWGPGTGHSPLHFGNGTRLTVT.